The 11 T cell receptor beta chains below come from one sample, sequenced in a study of blood T cell repertoires in COVID-19. Assay: immunoSEQ multiplex PCR; the TCRdb copy retains only in-frame clones and omits some. The repertoire includes about 200,000 clones, more than 75% of them detected once, and less than 6% sits in the top ten. The sequencing sample was made of peripheral blood. All receptors come from a woman in her 70s with COVID-19, enrolled during active disease.

CDR3: CASSTLALPGDGYTF. The CDR3 DNA reads as TGTGCCAGCAGTACCCTGGCCCTGCCGGGGGATGGCTACACCTTC. The chain employs TRBV27 and TRBJ1-2, with D tentatively TRBD1 (5 bases). Trimming removed 5 bases from V and 6 bases from J, with 19 bases in between. Looked up from germline, CDR1 is MNHEY and CDR2 is SMNVEV (reference sequence). The CDR3 sequence is 15 residues long.

The chain carries TRBV27 and TRBJ1-1; TRBD1 agrees at 9 bases. V lost 5 bases, J lost 5 bases, and 9 bases stayed unmatched. The length of the CDR3 is 15 residues. Germline V gene sequence: CDR1 MNHEY, CDR2 SMNVEV (reference sequence). This CDR3 is CASSATQGAGTEAFF. The CDR3 coding sequence is TGTGCCAGCAGTGCCACACAGGGGGCTGGGACTGAAGCTTTCTTT.

The chain has TRBV7-9 and TRBJ2-3; possibly TRBD1 for D (6 bases). Germline CDR1 and CDR2: SEHNR and FQNEAQ (reference sequence). The CDR3 contains 15 residues. Deletions cut 5 bases from V and 0 bases from J, with 12 bases between. Here the CDR3 DNA reads TGTGCCAGCAGCCAAGCAGGGGCTAGCACAGATACGCAGTATTTT. As protein: CASSQAGASTDTQYF.

This chain connects TRBV5-1 to TRBJ2-2, with D perhaps matching TRBD2 (5 bases). The CDR3 consists of 13 residues. V lost 8 bases, J lost 6 bases, and 14 bases lay in between. Germline CDR1 SGHRS, CDR2 YFSETQ. The CDR3 region has the DNA TGCGCCAGTAGCCGAGAAGCGGCCGGGGAGCTGTTTTTT. It specifies CASSREAAGELFF.

The chain recombines TRBV18 with TRBJ2-2; D gene ambiguous. The ends were cut back, 2 bases at V and 6 bases at J, with 10 bases in the middle. The CDR3 has 14 residues. Germline V gene data show CDR1 as KGHSH and CDR2 as LQKENI. Here the CDR3 reads CASSPESSPGELFF. The CDR3 DNA follows: TGTGCCAGCTCACCAGAATCGAGTCCCGGGGAGCTGTTTTTT.

The chain uses TRBV9 and TRBJ2-1; D is perhaps TRBD2 (6 bases). The ends were cut back, 0 bases at V and 8 bases at J, with 12 bases in the middle. CDR1 and CDR2 (germline): SGDLS, YYNGEE. CDR3 length: 14 amino acids. The CDR3: CASSVERARDEQFF. The CDR3 DNA is TGTGCCAGCAGCGTAGAGCGGGCCAGGGATGAGCAGTTCTTC.

This chain connects TRBV7-2 to TRBJ2-7; tentative D call: TRBD2 (5 bases). The CDR3 has 14 residues. The germline gives CDR1 SGHTA, CDR2 FQGNSA. Trimming left V 0 bases short and J 4 bases short, with 10 bases between. The CDR3 spells CASSLARGIYEQYF. In DNA form, the CDR3 reads TGTGCCAGCAGCTTAGCTCGGGGAATTTACGAGCAGTACTTC. Variable domain in full (rest from reference TRBV7-2 and TRBJ2-7): GAGVSQSPSNKVTEKGKDVELRCDPISGHTALYWYRQSLGQGLEFLIYFQGNSAPDKSGLPSDRFSAERTGGSVSTLTIQRTQQEDSAVYLCASSLARGIYEQYFGPGTRLTVT.

This chain connects TRBV3-1 (or the pseudogene TRBV3-2) to TRBJ2-5; 8 bases map to TRBD2. J was trimmed by 7 bases and V by 6 bases; bases with no gene match: 10. Germline assignment: CDR1 LGHDT and CDR2 YNNKEL (reference sequence). The CDR3 totals 14 residues. CDR3: CASSHGGGMLTQYF. The CDR3 nucleotides are TGTGCCAGCAGTCATGGCGGGGGGATGCTGACCCAGTACTTC.

The J gene is TRBJ2-5, the V gene TRBV9, with D perhaps matching TRBD2 (6 bases). CDR3 length: 15 amino acids. CDR1 SGDLS and CDR2 YYNGEE come from the germline V gene. V shed 2 bases and J shed 7 bases, with 18 bases lying between them. This CDR3 reads CASSVEEGSWWTQYF. In DNA, the CDR3 is TGTGCCAGCAGCGTGGAGGAGGGTTCTTGGTGGACCCAGTACTTC.

The table lists this clone with a few counts. The rearrangement joins TRBV24-1 to TRBJ1-5, with TRBD1 as a possible D gene (6 bases). This CDR3 comprises 13 residues. Trimming took off 9 bases at V and 0 bases at J, with 8 bases between the two ends. Germline CDR1 reads KGHDR; CDR2 reads SFDVKD. The chain's CDR3 is CATGDNSNQPQHF. CDR3 nucleotide sequence: TGTGCCACCGGGGACAATAGCAATCAGCCCCAGCATTTT.

This chain uses TRBV5-1 with TRBJ2-2, with D possibly matching TRBD1 (6 bases). V was cut by 4 bases and J by 2 bases, with 15 bases left in between. The CDR3 has 16 residues. The germline V gene encodes CDR1 SGHRS and CDR2 YFSETQ. The DNA of the CDR3 is TGCGCCAGCAGCCAGGTCAAAGGGGGTAACACCGGGGAGCTGTTTTTT. As protein: CASSQVKGGNTGELFF. Filled out from reference TRBV5-1 and TRBJ2-2, the complete variable domain reads KAGVTQTPRYLIKTRGQQVTLSCSPISGHRSVSWYQQTPGQGLQFLFEYFSETQRNKGNFPGRFSGRQFSNSRSEMNVSTLELGDSALYLCASSQVKGGNTGELFFGEGSRLTVL.